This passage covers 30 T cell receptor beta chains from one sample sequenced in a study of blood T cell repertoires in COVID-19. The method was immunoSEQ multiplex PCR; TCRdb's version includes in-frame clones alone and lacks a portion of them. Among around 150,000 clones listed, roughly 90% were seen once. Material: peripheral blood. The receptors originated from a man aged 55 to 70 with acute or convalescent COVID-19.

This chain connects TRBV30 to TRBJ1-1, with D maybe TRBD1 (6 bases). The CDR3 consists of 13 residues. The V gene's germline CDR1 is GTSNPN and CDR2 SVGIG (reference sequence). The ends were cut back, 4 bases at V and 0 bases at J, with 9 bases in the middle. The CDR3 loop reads CAWIGQLNTEAFF. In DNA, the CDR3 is TGTGCCTGGATAGGACAGTTGAACACTGAAGCTTTCTTT.

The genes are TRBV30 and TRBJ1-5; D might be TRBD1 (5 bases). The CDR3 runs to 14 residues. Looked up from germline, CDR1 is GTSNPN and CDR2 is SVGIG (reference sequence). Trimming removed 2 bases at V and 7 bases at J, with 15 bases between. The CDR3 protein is CAWSPSGQGQPQHF. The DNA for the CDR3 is TGTGCCTGGAGTCCCTCAGGGCAGGGCCAGCCCCAGCATTTT.

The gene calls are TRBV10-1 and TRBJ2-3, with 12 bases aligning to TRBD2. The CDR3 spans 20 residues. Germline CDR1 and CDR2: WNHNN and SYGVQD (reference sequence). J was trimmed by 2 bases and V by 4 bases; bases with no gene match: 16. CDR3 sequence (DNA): TGCGCCAGCAGTGCTACGGACTACACTAGCGGGGGGACCCTCACAGATACGCAGTATTTT. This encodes CASSATDYTSGGTLTDTQYF.

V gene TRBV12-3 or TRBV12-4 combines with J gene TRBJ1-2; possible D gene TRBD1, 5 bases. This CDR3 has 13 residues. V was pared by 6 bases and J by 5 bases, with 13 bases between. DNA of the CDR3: TGTGCCAGCAGGACGGGGGTGGGGTATGGCTACACCTTC. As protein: CASRTGVGYGYTF.

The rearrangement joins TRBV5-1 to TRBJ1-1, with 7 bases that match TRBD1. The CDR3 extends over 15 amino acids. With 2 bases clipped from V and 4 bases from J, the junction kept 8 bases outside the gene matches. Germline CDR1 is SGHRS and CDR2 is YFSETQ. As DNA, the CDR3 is TGCGCCAGCAGCTTAAACAGGGGTCAGGGCACTGAAGCTTTCTTT. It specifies CASSLNRGQGTEAFF.

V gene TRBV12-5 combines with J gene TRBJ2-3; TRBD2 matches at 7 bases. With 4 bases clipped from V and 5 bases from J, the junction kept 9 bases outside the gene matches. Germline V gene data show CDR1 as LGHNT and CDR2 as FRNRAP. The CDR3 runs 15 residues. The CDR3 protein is CASGSAGTILDTQYF. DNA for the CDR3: TGTGCTAGTGGTTCCGCCGGGACTATCTTAGATACGCAGTATTTT. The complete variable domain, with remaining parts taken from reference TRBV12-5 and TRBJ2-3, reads DARVTQTPRHKVTEMGQEVTMRCQPILGHNTVFWYRQTMMQGLELLAYFRNRAPLDDSGMPKDRFSAEMPDATLATLKIQPSEPRDSAVYFCASGSAGTILDTQYFGPGTRLTVL.

The chain's CDR3 is CASSFGGQSNQPQHF. The CDR3 coding sequence is TGTGCCAGCAGCTTCGGGGGACAGTCGAATCAGCCCCAGCATTTT. This rearrangement joins TRBV5-4 to TRBJ1-5, with 7 bases that match TRBD1. Germline V CDR1 and CDR2: SGHNT, YYREEE (reference sequence). The CDR3 has 15 residues. Losses at the gene ends were 2 bases for V and 4 bases for J; bases not matched to a gene: 6. Using reference TRBV5-4 and TRBJ1-5 for the parts outside the CDR3, the full variable domain is ETGVTQSPTHLIKTRGQQVTLRCSSQSGHNTVSWYQQALGQGPQFIFQYYREEENGRGNFPPRFSGLQFPNYSSELNVNALELDDSALYLCASSFGGQSNQPQHFGDGTRLSIL.

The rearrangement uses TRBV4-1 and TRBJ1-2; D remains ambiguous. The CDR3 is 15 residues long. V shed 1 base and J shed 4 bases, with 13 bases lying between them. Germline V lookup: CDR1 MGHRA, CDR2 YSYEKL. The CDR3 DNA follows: TGCGCCAGCAGCCAAGTCCAGGCCTCCAGCTATGGCTACACCTTC. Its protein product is CASSQVQASSYGYTF.

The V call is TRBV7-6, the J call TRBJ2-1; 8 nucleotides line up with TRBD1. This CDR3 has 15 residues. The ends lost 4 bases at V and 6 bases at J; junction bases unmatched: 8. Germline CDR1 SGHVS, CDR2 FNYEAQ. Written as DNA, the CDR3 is TGTGCCAGCAGCTCAAGACAGGGGTTGTTCAATGAGCAGTTCTTC. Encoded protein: CASSSRQGLFNEQFF. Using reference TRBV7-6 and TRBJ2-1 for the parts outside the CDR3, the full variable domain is GAGVSQSPRYKVTKRGQDVALRCDPISGHVSLYWYRQALGQGPEFLTYFNYEAQQDKSGLPNDRFSAERPEGSISTLTIQRTEQRDSAMYRCASSSRQGLFNEQFFGPGTRLTVL.

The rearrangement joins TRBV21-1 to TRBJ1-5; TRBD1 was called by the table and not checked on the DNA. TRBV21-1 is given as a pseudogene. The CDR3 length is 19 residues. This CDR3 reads CASSKEAKEGQTSNQPQHF. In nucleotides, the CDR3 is TGTGCCAGCAGCAAAGAAGCTAAAGAGGGACAGACTTCTAATCAGCCCCAGCATTTT.

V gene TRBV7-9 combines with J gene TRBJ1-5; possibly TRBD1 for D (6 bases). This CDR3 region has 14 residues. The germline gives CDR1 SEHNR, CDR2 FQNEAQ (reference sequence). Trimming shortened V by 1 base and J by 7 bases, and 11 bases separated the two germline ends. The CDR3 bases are TGTGCCAGCAGCTTAGGGGGGCGCGGCCAGCCCCAGCATTTT. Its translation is CASSLGGRGQPQHF.

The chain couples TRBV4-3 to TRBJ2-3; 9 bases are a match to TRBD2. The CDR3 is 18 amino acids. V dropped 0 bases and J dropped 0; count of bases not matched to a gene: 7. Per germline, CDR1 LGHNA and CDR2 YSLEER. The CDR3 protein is CASSQDSPRGGSTDTQYF. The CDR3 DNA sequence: TGCGCCAGCAGCCAAGACTCTCCGCGGGGGGGAAGCACAGATACGCAGTATTTT.

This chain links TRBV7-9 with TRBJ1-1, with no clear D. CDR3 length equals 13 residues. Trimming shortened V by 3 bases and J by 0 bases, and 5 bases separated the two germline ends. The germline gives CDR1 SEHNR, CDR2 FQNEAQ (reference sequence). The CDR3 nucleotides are TGTGCCAGCAGCTTTATTATGAACACTGAAGCTTTCTTT. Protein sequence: CASSFIMNTEAFF.

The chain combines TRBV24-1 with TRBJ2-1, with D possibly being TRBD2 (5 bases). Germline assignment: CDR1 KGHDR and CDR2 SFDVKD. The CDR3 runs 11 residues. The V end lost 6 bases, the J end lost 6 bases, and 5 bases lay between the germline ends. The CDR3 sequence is CATSRGNEQFF. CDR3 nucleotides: TGTGCCACCAGTCGGGGCAATGAGCAGTTCTTC.

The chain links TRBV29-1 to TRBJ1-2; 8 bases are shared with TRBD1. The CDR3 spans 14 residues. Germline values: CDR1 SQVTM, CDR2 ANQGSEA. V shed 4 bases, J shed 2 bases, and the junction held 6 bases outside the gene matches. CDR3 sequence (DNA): TGCAGCGTTGTGGACAGGGATACGAACTATGGCTACACCTTC. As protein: CSVVDRDTNYGYTF.

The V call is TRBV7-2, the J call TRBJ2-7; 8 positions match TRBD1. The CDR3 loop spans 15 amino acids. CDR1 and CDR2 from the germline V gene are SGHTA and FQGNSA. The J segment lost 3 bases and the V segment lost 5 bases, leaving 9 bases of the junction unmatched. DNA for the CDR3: TGTGCCAGCAGCCGCGAGACAGGGGAGGTCTACGAGCAGTACTTC. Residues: CASSRETGEVYEQYF.

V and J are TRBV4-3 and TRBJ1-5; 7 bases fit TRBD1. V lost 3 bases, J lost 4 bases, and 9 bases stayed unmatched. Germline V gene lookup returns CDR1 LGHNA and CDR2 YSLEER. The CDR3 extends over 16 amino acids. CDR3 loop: CASSQGPGTDNQPQHF. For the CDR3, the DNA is TGCGCCAGCAGCCAGGGACCCGGGACAGATAATCAGCCCCAGCATTTT.

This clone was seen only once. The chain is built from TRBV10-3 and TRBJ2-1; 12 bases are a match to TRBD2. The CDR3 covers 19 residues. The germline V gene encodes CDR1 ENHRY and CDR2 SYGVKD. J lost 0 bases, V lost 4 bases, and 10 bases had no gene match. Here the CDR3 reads CAISGNLAGGTSSYNEQFF. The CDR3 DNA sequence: TGTGCCATCAGTGGTAATCTAGCGGGGGGGACGAGCTCCTACAATGAGCAGTTCTTC.

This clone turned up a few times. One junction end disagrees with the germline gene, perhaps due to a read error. CDR3 protein: CASSLGGGVSPLHF. CDR3 DNA sequence: TGTGCCAGCAGTTTAGGCGGAGGGGTGTCACCCCTCCACTTT. The V call is TRBV7-9, the J call TRBJ1-6, with a tentative D call TRBD1 (5 bases). CDR3 length: 14 residues. Germline V CDR1 and CDR2: SEHNR, FQNEAQ (reference sequence).

The chain's CDR3 is CASSSDRGLNNEQFF. The CDR3 DNA is TGTGCCAGCAGTTCCGACAGGGGGCTTAACAATGAGCAGTTCTTC. The chain joins TRBV6-5 to TRBJ2-1; 10 nucleotides match TRBD1. Germline V CDR1 and CDR2: MNHEY, SVGAGI. Germline trimming cut 4 bases from V and 5 bases from J; bases unmatched to any gene: 5. The length of the CDR3 is 15 residues.

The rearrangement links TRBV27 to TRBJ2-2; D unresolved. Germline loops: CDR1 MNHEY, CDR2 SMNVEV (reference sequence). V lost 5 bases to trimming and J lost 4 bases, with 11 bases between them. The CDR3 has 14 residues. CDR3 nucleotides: TGTGCCAGCAGTACGCAGGTATCCACCGGGGAGCTGTTTTTT. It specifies CASSTQVSTGELFF.

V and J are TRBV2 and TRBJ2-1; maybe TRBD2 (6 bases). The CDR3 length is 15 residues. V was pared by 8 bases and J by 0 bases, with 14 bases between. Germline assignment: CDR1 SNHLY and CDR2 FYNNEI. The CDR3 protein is CASGGGASSYNEQFF. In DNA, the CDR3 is TGTGCCAGCGGCGGCGGGGCTAGCTCCTACAATGAGCAGTTCTTC.

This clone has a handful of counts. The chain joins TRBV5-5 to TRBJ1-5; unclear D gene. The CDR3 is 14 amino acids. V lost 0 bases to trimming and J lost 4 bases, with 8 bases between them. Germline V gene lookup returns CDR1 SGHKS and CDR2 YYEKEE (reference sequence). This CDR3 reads CASSLAQFNQPQHF. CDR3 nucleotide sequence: TGTGCCAGCAGCTTGGCCCAGTTTAATCAGCCCCAGCATTTT.

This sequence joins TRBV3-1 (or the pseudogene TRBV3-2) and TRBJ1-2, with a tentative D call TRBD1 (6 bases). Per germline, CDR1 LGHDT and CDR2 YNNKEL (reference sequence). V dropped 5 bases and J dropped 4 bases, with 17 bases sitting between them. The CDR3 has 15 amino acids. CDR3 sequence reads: CASSFTGRGPYGYTF. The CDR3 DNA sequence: TGTGCCAGCAGCTTTACAGGGCGTGGGCCCTATGGCTACACCTTC.

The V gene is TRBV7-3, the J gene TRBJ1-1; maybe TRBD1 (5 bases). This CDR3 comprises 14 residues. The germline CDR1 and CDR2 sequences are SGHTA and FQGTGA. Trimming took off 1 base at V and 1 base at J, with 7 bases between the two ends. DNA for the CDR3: TGTGCCAGCAGCTTAATAGGGGAGAACACTGAAGCTTTCTTT. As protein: CASSLIGENTEAFF.

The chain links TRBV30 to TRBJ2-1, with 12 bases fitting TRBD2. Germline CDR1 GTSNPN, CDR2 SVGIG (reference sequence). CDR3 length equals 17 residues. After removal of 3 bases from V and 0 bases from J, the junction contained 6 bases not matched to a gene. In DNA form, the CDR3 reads TGTGCCTGGAGCGGGACTAGCGGGCGACTCTCCTACAATGAGCAGTTCTTC. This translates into CAWSGTSGRLSYNEQFF.

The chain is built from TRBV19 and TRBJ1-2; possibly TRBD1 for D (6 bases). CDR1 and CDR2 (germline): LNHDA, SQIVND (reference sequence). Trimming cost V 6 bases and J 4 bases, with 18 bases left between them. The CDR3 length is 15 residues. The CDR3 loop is CASRGPGEGSYGYTF. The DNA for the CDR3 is TGTGCCAGTAGGGGACCAGGGGAAGGAAGCTATGGCTACACCTTC.

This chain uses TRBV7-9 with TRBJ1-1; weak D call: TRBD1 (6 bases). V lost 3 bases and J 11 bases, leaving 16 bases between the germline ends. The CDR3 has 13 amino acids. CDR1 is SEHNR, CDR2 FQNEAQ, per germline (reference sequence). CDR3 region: CASSLGLGGTAFF. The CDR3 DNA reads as TGTGCCAGCAGCTTGGGTCTAGGGGGTACGGCTTTCTTT.

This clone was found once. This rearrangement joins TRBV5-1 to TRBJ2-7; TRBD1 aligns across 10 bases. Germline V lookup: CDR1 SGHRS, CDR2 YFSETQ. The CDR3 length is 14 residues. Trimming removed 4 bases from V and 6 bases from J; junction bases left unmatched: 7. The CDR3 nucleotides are TGCGCCAGCAGCAAAGGGACAGGGGAGGGCGAGCAGTACTTC. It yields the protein CASSKGTGEGEQYF.

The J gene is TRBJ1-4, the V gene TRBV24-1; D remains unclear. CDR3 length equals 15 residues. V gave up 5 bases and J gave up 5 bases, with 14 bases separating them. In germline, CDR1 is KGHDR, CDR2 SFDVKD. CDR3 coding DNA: TGTGCCACCAGTGCCGGGAGCGGGATGAATGAAAAACTGTTTTTT. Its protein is CATSAGSGMNEKLFF.